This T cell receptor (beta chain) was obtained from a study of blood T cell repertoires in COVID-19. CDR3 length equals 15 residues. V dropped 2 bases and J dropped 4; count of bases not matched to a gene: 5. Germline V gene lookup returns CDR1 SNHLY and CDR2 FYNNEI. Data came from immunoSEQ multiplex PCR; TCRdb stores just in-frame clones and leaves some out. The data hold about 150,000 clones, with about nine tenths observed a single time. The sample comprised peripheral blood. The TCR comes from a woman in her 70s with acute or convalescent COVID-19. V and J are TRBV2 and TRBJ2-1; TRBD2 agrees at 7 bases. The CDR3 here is CASSETTSRYNEQFF. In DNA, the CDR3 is TGTGCCAGCAGTGAAACGACTAGCCGTTACAATGAGCAGTTCTTC. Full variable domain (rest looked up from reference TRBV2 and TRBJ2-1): EPEVTQTPSHQVTQMGQEVILRCVPISNHLYFYWYRQILGQKVEFLVSFYNNEISEKSEIFDDQFSVERPDGSNFTLKIRSTKLEDSAMYFCASSETTSRYNEQFFGPGTRLTVL.